This T cell receptor beta chain was obtained from a study of T cells after yellow fever vaccination. MiXCR, applied by TCRdb to the 5' RACE reads, yields one record per CDR3 protein. The sample lists more than 300,000 distinct CDR3 sequences, around 10% seen once, with less than 3.5% in the top ten. Germline CDR1 reads SGHTA; CDR2 reads FQGNSA. The CDR3 contains 12 residues. V dropped 2 bases and J dropped 5 bases, with 6 bases sitting between them. Whole-study findings and limits: Researchers cautioned that FACS-sorted repertoires could harbor abundant clonotypes contaminating from the bulk population.

In regard to this clonotype: Antigen: not known.

The sequence derives from a man between 18 and 29 years old who received the YFV17D yellow fever vaccine. Here the sequenced sample was CD4+ T cells sorted from PBMCs, taken 45 days after the yellow fever booster vaccination. The chain employs TRBV7-2 and TRBJ2-5; D remains ambiguous. The CDR3 DNA is TGTGCCAGCAGCTTACGGTTGGAGACCCAGTACTTC. Translation gives CASSLRLETQYF.